This T cell receptor (beta chain) was captured by sequencing in a study of blood T cell repertoires in COVID-19. Study in general: Researchers got acute and convalescent COVID-19 samples from the United States, Italy and Spain. Sources were T cells, B-cell-depleted T cells, or PBMCs; the material itself was cDNA or gDNA.

CDR1 and CDR2 (germline): SQVTM, ANQGSEA. The ends were cut back, 5 bases at V and 0 bases at J, with 13 bases in the middle. The length of the CDR3 is 15 residues. Per the study methods: Scientists estimated how many nucleated cells there were by amplifying reference gene primers. Sequenced by immunoSEQ multiplex PCR; TCRdb stores in-frame clones only, minus some. For V, J and clone size, that table is used; D and trimming come from the DNA. This table holds about 28,000 clones, around 92% found once. Patients at the Seattle site were enrolled during active infection and followed longitudinally. The clonotype originates from a woman between 65 and 79 years old with COVID-19, enrolled during active disease. The sequenced sample consisted of peripheral blood. The chain has TRBV29-1 and TRBJ2-2, with a tentative D call TRBD1 (5 bases). The CDR3 DNA reads as TGCAGCGTTATTCTGGGGCTGACGAACACCGGGGAGCTGTTTTTT. It codes for CSVILGLTNTGELFF.